Shown below are 3 T cell receptor beta chains from a single sample sequenced in a study of blood T cell repertoires in COVID-19. Generated by immunoSEQ multiplex PCR, the TCRdb table keeps only in-frame clones and is missing some. The sample has 200,000 to 250,000 clones; about nine tenths are singletons. Sequencing was done on a sample of PBMCs or T cells enriched from blood (not recorded which). These receptors were obtained from a woman aged 35 to 49 with acute COVID-19.

This clone has only one observation. The V gene is TRBV5-5, the J gene TRBJ1-6; 9 nucleotides agree with TRBD1. The junction had 15 bases not matched to a gene; V was cut back by 4 bases and J by 7 bases. This CDR3 comprises 18 residues. CDR1 SGHKS and CDR2 YYEKEE come from the germline V gene (reference sequence). Written as DNA, the CDR3 is TGTGCCAGCAGCCCCTTTCAGTTAGGCGGACAGGGGAATTCACCCCTCCACTTT. Amino acid sequence: CASSPFQLGGQGNSPLHF.

This sequence joins TRBV6-5 and TRBJ2-2; no reliable D call. V lost 3 bases and J 0 bases, leaving 11 bases between the germline ends. The CDR3 length is 16 residues. Germline values: CDR1 MNHEY, CDR2 SVGAGI. CDR3 sequence: CASSYKAQPNTGELFF. The CDR3 DNA sequence: TGTGCCAGCAGTTATAAGGCACAGCCGAACACCGGGGAGCTGTTTTTT.

The rearrangement joins TRBV6-5 to TRBJ2-1; D perhaps matches TRBD1 (7 bases). The ends were cut back, 10 bases at V and 10 bases at J, with 17 bases in the middle. The CDR3 length is 12 residues. CDR1 and CDR2 (germline): MNHEY, SVGAGI. CDR3 DNA: TGTGCCACCAAAAAGGGGGGACAGGAGCAGTTCTTC. Protein sequence: CATKKGGQEQFF.